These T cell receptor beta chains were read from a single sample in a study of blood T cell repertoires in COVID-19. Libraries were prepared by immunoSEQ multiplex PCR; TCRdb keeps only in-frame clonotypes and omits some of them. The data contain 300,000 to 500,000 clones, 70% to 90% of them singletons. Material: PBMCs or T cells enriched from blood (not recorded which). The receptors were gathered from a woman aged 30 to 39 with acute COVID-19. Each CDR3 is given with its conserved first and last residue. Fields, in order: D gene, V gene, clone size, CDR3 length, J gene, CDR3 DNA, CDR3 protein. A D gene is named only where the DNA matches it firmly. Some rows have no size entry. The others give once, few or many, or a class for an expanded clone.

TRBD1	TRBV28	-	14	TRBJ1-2	TGTGCCAGCAGTTTCGGACAGGGGGCGTATGGCTACACCTTC	CASSFGQGAYGYTF
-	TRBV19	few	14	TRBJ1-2	TGTGCCAGTAGTATAGCGACACCTAACTATGGCTACACCTTC	CASSIATPNYGYTF
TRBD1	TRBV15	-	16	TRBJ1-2	TGTGCCACCAGCACCGACAGGGGGCAAAAACCTTATGGCTACACCTTC	CATSTDRGQKPYGYTF
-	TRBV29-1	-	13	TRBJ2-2	TGCAGCGTTGACCTTTCAAGCTTCGGGGAGCTGTTTTTT	CSVDLSSFGELFF
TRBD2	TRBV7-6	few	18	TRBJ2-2	TGTGCCAGCAGCTTAGTTGTTAGCGGGGGAACGAACACCGGGGAGCTGTTTTTT	CASSLVVSGGTNTGELFF
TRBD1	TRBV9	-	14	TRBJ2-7	TGTGCCAGCAGCGCGGGACAGGGGGTTATGCAGCAGTACTTC	CASSAGQGVMQQYF
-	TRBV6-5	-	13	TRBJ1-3	TGTGCCAGCGCAACAGGGTGGGGAAACACCATATATTTT	CASATGWGNTIYF
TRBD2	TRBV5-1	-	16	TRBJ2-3	TGCGCCAGCAGCTTGGTTGCGGGGGGCCAGACAGATACGCAGTATTTT	CASSLVAGGQTDTQYF
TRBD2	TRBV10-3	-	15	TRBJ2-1	TGTGCCATCAGTGAGTCGCGGGGAGGGTCCAATGAGCAGTTCTTC	CAISESRGGSNEQFF
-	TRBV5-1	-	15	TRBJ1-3	TGCGCCAGCAGCCCGGACGGGGTCTCTGGAAACACCATATATTTT	CASSPDGVSGNTIYF
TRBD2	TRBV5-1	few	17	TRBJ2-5	TGCGCCAGCAGCTTCGGCGCACTAGCGGGGGGACAAGAGACCCAGTACTTC	CASSFGALAGGQETQYF
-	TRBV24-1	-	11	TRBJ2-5	TGTGCCACCAGTTTCGCGGAGACCCAGTACTTC	CATSFAETQYF
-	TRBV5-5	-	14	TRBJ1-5	TGTGCCAGCAGCTTGGACAGGGGCAATCAGCCCCAGCATTTT	CASSLDRGNQPQHF
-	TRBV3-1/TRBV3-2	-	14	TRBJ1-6	TGTGCCAGCAGCCAAGGGGCAGTGAATTCACCCCTCCACTTT	CASSQGAVNSPLHF
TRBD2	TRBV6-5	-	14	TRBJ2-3	TGTGCCAGCAGCCAGACTAGCGGGCCAGATACGCAGTATTTT	CASSQTSGPDTQYF
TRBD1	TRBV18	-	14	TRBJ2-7	TGTGCCAGCTCACCAGGGACAGGTTCCTACGAGCAGTACTTC	CASSPGTGSYEQYF
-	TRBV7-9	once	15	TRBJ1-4	TGTGCCAGCTCCTATGGAGGGGCAACTAATGAAAAACTGTTTTTT	CASSYGGATNEKLFF
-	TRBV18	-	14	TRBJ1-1	TGTGCCAGCTCACCACCAGACAGGACCGCTGAAGCTTTCTTT	CASSPPDRTAEAFF
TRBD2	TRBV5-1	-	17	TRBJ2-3	TGCGCCAGCAGCTACGGGACTAGCGGGGGGGCAATAGATACGCAGTATTTT	CASSYGTSGGAIDTQYF
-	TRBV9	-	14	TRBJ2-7	TGTGCCAGCAGCGTAGACGGCAGGGTGGAGGAGCAGTACTTC	CASSVDGRVEEQYF
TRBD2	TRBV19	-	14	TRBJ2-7	TGTGCCAGTAGTATCCGGGGCGGGGGGGCCGAGCAGTACTTC	CASSIRGGGAEQYF
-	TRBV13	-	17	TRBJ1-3	TGTGCCAGCAGCTTACGCCCAAAACTGAGCTCTGGAAACACCATATATTTT	CASSLRPKLSSGNTIYF
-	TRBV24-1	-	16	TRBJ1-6	TGTGCCACCAGTTTTATCAGGGTCAAGAATAATTCACCCCTCCACTTT	CATSFIRVKNNSPLHF
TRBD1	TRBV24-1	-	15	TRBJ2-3	TGTGCCACCAGTGACCGCGACAGGGGGGGAGATACGCAGTATTTT	CATSDRDRGGDTQYF
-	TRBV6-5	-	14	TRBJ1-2	TGTGCCAGCGGCGGGGTCACTCCCAACTATGGCTACACCTTC	CASGGVTPNYGYTF
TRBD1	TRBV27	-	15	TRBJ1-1	TGTGCCAGCAGTACCGGACAGGTTTTGTTCACTGAAGCTTTCTTT	CASSTGQVLFTEAFF
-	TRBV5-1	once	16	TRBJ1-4	TGCGCCAGCAGCTTGGAGGGGACCGGGGGAATCGAAAAACTGTTTTTT	CASSLEGTGGIEKLFF
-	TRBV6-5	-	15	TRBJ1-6	TGTGCCAGCTCTCTAGGCTCAGGGTATAATTCACCCCTCCACTTT	CASSLGSGYNSPLHF
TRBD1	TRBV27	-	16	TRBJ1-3	TGTGCCAGCAGTTTACGACAGGGGGCTTCCGGAAACACCATATATTTT	CASSLRQGASGNTIYF
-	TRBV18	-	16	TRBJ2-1	TGTGCCAGCTCACCACGGGCAGGGGTTAGAGACAATGAGCAGTTCTTC	CASSPRAGVRDNEQFF
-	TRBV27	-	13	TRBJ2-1	TGTGCCAGCAGTTTCGCAGGGAAAGGTGAGCAGTTCTTC	CASSFAGKGEQFF
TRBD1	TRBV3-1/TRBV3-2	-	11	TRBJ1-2	TGTGCCACCGGGACAGACTATGGCTACACCTTC	CATGTDYGYTF
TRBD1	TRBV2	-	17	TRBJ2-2	TGTGCCAGCAGTGACGGGATATCCGGGACAGGGGCCGGGGAGCTGTTTTTT	CASSDGISGTGAGELFF
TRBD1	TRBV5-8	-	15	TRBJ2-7	TGTGCCAGCAGCTCCCGGGACAGGGTGCCCTACGAGCAGTACTTC	CASSSRDRVPYEQYF
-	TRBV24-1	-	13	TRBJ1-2	TGTGCCACCAGCCCACGAGGCTCGTGGGGCTACACCTTC	CATSPRGSWGYTF
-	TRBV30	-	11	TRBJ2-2	TGTGCCTGGGATCAGGGGGGGGAGCTGTTTTTT	CAWDQGGELFF
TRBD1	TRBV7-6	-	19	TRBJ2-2	TGTGCCAGCAGCTTAGCTTGGGCAGGGGGACAAGGCAACACCGGGGAGCTGTTTTTT	CASSLAWAGGQGNTGELFF
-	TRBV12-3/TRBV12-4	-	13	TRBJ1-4	TGTGCCAGCAGTTTGAGAGGGCCTGAAAAACTGTTTTTT	CASSLRGPEKLFF
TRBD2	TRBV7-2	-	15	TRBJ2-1	TGTGCCAGCAGCTTAGATCGGGCGGGGGGGGCACAGCAGTTCTTC	CASSLDRAGGAQQFF
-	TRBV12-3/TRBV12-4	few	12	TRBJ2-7	TGTGCCAGCAGTACAAAATCCTACGAGCAGTACTTC	CASSTKSYEQYF
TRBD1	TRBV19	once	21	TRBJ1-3	TGTGCCAGTAGTATGGTCCCATCGGTACAGGGGTTTTTTCAAGCCGGAAACACCATATATTTT	CASSMVPSVQGFFQAGNTIYF
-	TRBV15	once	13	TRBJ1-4	TGTGCCACCAGCAGAGACCTTAATGAAAAACTGTTTTTT	CATSRDLNEKLFF
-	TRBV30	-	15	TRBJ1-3	TGTGCCTGGATGGGGGGGCAACTCTCTGGAAACACCATATATTTT	CAWMGGQLSGNTIYF
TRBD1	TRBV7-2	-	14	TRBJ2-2	TGTGCCAGCAGGGGACAGGCCAACACCGGGGAGCTGTTTTTT	CASRGQANTGELFF
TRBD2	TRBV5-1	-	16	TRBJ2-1	TGCGCCAGCAGCTTAGCTAGCGGGGGGACCTACAATGAGCAGTTCTTC	CASSLASGGTYNEQFF
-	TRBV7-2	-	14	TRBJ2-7	TGTGCCAGCACCGTTCGCCCGATAGCCTACGAGCAGTACTTC	CASTVRPIAYEQYF
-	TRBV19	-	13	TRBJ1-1	TGTGCCAGTAGTGGTAGATACAACACTGAAGCTTTCTTT	CASSGRYNTEAFF
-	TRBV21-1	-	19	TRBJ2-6	TGTGCCAGCAGCAAAAAGGATCTCGGGTGGAGGTCTGGGGCCAACGTCCTGACTTTC	CASSKKDLGWRSGANVLTF
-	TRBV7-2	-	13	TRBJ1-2	TGTGCCAGCAGACAACAACTAAACTATGGCTACACCTTC	CASRQQLNYGYTF
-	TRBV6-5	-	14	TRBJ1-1	TGTGCCAGCAACCCGGACTTACTGAACACTGAAGCTTTCTTT	CASNPDLLNTEAFF
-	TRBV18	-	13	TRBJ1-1	TGTGCCAGCTCACCTCTCGGGGGCACTGAAGCTTTCTTT	CASSPLGGTEAFF
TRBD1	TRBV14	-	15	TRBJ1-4	TGTGCCAGCAGCTTAACAGGGGGTGTTAATGAAAAACTGTTTTTT	CASSLTGGVNEKLFF
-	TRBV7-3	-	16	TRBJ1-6	TGTGCCAGCAGCTCTTTGGGCGGACAAATGGGTTCACCCCTCCACTTT	CASSSLGGQMGSPLHF
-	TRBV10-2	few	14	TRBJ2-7	TGCGCCAGCAACCCCGGAGATTTTACCTACGAGCAGTACTTC	CASNPGDFTYEQYF